The table lists the clone carrying this T cell receptor (beta chain) with many counts. As yet, its antigen is unknown. Template material for amplifying TCR beta CDR3 regions consisted of RNA transcripts. First-round RT-PCR of the TCR CDR3 relied on the HTBI primer set. Using its own MiXCR run on the multiplex PCR reads, TCRdb lists one record per CDR3 protein. Seen here are about 520,000 distinct CDR3 sequences, around 22% observed once, and the top ten hold about 11%. The CDR3 extends over 17 amino acids. Germline V CDR1 and CDR2: SGHDT, YYEEEE. V was trimmed by 2 bases and J by 0 bases, leaving 12 bases between them. This sample is part of a study of T cells in Graves' hyperthyroidism and ophthalmopathy. Overall study results and limits: Researchers report that a 13 V-J model separated ophthalmopathy from stable hyperthyroidism. Among clonotypes expanded in thyroid above 0.001, most were also found in blood.

Patients showing uncontrolled infection, other autoimmune disease, pregnancy or lactation were ineligible. The chain uses TRBV5-6 and TRBJ2-6; possible D gene TRBD2, 5 bases. The clonotype comes from a woman aged 25 to 39 with Graves' ophthalmopathy. The sample taken for sequencing was blood. The CDR3 sequence is CASSFTDGISGANVLTF. DNA of the CDR3: TGTGCCAGCAGCTTTACCGACGGGATCTCTGGGGCCAACGTCCTGACTTTC.